The 31 T cell receptor beta chains reported below all come from one sample, sequenced in a study of shared clonotypes between healthy human individuals. The repertoire was sequenced with immunoSEQ multiplex PCR; TCRdb's copy has only in-frame clones and lacks some. The sample includes millions of clones, roughly 92% of them seen just once. Sequencing was done on a sample of naive CD4+ T cells sorted from blood. Subset: CD45RA+ positively selected. Receptors originate from a young man in good health.

This chain links TRBV6-5 with TRBJ2-6, with TRBD2 matching 9 bases. Germline CDR1 reads MNHEY; CDR2 reads SVGAGI. V was clipped by 6 bases and J by 7 bases; unmatched bases: 1. The CDR3 has 13 amino acids. CDR3 residues: CASRGLAANVLTF. CDR3 in DNA: TGTGCCAGCAGGGGACTAGCTGCCAACGTCCTGACTTTC.

This chain joins TRBV9 and TRBJ1-4; TRBD1 aligns across 7 bases. CDR1 is SGDLS, CDR2 YYNGEE, per germline. J lost 1 base, V lost 3 bases, and 3 bases had no gene match. The CDR3 is 15 amino acids. Written as DNA, the CDR3 is TGTGCCAGCAGCGGAGGGACAGTAACTAATGAAAAACTGTTTTTT. This gives the protein CASSGGTVTNEKLFF.

The chain couples TRBV11-3 to TRBJ2-1, with 8 bases aligning to TRBD1. The trim removed 4 bases at V and 5 bases at J, leaving 4 bases unmatched. CDR1 and CDR2 (germline): SGHNT, YENEEA. The CDR3 totals 14 residues. CDR3 region: CASSSGTGDNEQFF. The CDR3 bases are TGTGCCAGCAGCTCAGGGACAGGAGACAATGAGCAGTTCTTC.

The rearrangement links TRBV2 to TRBJ1-5; D is unresolved. CDR1 is SNHLY, CDR2 FYNNEI, per germline. V was pared by 7 bases and J by 6 bases, with 13 bases between. This CDR3 is built from 13 residues. The CDR3 sequence is CASTRGPGQPQHF. The CDR3 nucleotides read TGTGCCAGCACCCGAGGCCCGGGTCAGCCCCAGCATTTT.

In its sample, this clone was seen once. This sequence joins TRBV23-1 and TRBJ1-2; 8 nucleotides line up with TRBD1. TRBV23-1 is identified as an open reading frame with a role that is uncertain. V was pared by 0 bases and J by 5 bases, with 14 bases of the junction left unmatched. This CDR3 has 18 residues. CDR3 in amino acids: CASSQSSFGQGEVYGYTF. CDR3 coding DNA: TGCGCCAGCAGTCAATCGTCCTTCGGACAGGGAGAAGTTTATGGCTACACCTTC.

The rearrangement uses TRBV7-2 and TRBJ2-1, with D perhaps matching TRBD2 (5 bases). Trimming took off 3 bases at V and 1 base at J, with 10 bases between the two ends. In germline, CDR1 is SGHTA, CDR2 FQGNSA. The CDR3 extends over 15 amino acids. This chain's CDR3 is CASSLRDLSYNEQFF. The CDR3 coding sequence is TGTGCCAGCAGCTTGAGGGATCTGTCCTACAATGAGCAGTTCTTC.

On this clone: Other DNA sequences in this sample translate to the same CDR3. V is TRBV28 and J is TRBJ2-3; 9 bases fit TRBD1. Germline values: CDR1 MDHEN, CDR2 SYDVKM. V lost 4 bases and J lost 0; bases outside the gene matches: 5. This CDR3 comprises 16 residues. The CDR3 region has the DNA TGTGCCAGCAGTTCATCCGGGACAGGGAGCACAGATACGCAGTATTTT. It translates to CASSSSGTGSTDTQYF.

J is TRBJ2-7 and V is TRBV27, with D uncertain. Deletions cut 10 bases from V and 4 bases from J, with 17 bases between. CDR1 is MNHEY, CDR2 SMNVEV, per germline (reference sequence). The CDR3 extends over 13 amino acids. CDR3 amino acids: CAIGPFPPYEQYF. CDR3 coding DNA: TGTGCCATCGGACCCTTTCCCCCTTACGAGCAGTACTTC.

On this clone: The same CDR3 is also encoded by other DNA sequences in this sample. The CDR3 loop is CAWSVSYEQYF. The CDR3 DNA reads as TGTGCCTGGTCAGTGAGCTACGAGCAGTACTTC. This chain uses TRBV30 with TRBJ2-7, with no clear D. V was shortened by 5 bases and J by 3 bases, with 8 bases between the two germline ends. The CDR3 extends over 11 amino acids. CDR1 and CDR2 from the germline V gene are GTSNPN and SVGIG (reference sequence).

The gene calls are TRBV5-6 and TRBJ1-1; 7 bases fit TRBD1. This CDR3 spans 15 amino acids. V shed 1 base, J shed 4 bases, and the junction held 7 bases outside the gene matches. CDR1 is SGHDT, CDR2 YYEEEE, per germline. The CDR3 sequence is CASSLTGVMGTEAFF. For the CDR3, the DNA is TGTGCCAGCAGCTTGACAGGGGTGATGGGCACTGAAGCTTTCTTT.

The V and J genes are TRBV21-1 and TRBJ1-5. TRBV21-1 corresponds to a pseudogene. CDR3 length: 18 residues. The CDR3 loop is CASSRKRDGEGPNQPQHF. CDR3 DNA sequence: TGTGCCAGCAGCAGGAAAAGGGATGGCGAGGGCCCCAATCAGCCCCAGCATTTT.

V and J are TRBV4-3 and TRBJ2-3; no definite D call. Germline V gives CDR1 LGHNA, CDR2 YSLEER. The ends were cut back, 0 bases at V and 1 base at J, with 11 bases in the middle. The CDR3 length is 16 residues. The CDR3 DNA sequence: TGCGCCAGCAGCCAAGATTGGGCGGTGGGCACAGATACGCAGTATTTT. Translated, it gives CASSQDWAVGTDTQYF.

A note on this clone: Different DNA sequences within this sample yield the same CDR3. The V gene is TRBV7-2, the J gene TRBJ1-4; 9 nucleotides line up with TRBD1. V was clipped by 1 base and J by 7 bases; unmatched bases: 4. CDR3 length: 15 residues. CDR1 is SGHTA and CDR2 is FQGNSA in the germline V gene. CDR3 in amino acids: CASSLEQGAGEKLFF. The CDR3 DNA follows: TGTGCCAGCAGCTTAGAACAGGGGGCTGGTGAAAAACTGTTTTTT.

In this sample, this clone turned up once. V is TRBV5-4 and J is TRBJ2-3; tentatively, D is TRBD2 (6 bases). The V gene's germline CDR1 is SGHNT and CDR2 YYREEE (reference sequence). The CDR3 covers 17 residues. V was trimmed by 0 bases and J by 5 bases, leaving 19 bases between them. The CDR3 sequence is CASSLARWRAGGDTQYF. The DNA for the CDR3 is TGTGCCAGCAGCTTGGCCCGCTGGAGGGCCGGGGGAGATACGCAGTATTTT.

J is TRBJ2-5 and V is TRBV4-1; 12 positions match TRBD1. Germline values: CDR1 MGHRA, CDR2 YSYEKL. The CDR3 is 18 residues long. The V gene end was trimmed by 4 bases and the J gene end by 4 bases; junction bases not matched to a gene: 13. The CDR3 bases are TGCGCCAGCAGCCTCATACAGGGACAGGGGGCCGGTTTAGAGACCCAGTACTTC. Protein: CASSLIQGQGAGLETQYF.

Of note for this clone: The sample carries other DNA sequences with the same CDR3. The chain has TRBV5-1 and TRBJ2-5; weak D call: TRBD1 (6 bases). From germline, CDR1 is SGHRS and CDR2 YFSETQ. The CDR3 covers 13 residues. V lost 1 base, J lost 2 bases, and 6 bases lay in between. CDR3 amino acids: CASSLRGQETQYF. CDR3 nucleotides: TGCGCCAGCAGCTTGAGGGGGCAAGAGACCCAGTACTTC.

This clone is a singleton in its sample. This sequence joins TRBV28 and TRBJ2-7; 9 bases map to TRBD1. V shed 1 base, J shed 2 bases, and the junction held 9 bases outside the gene matches. CDR1 MDHEN and CDR2 SYDVKM come from the germline V gene. The CDR3 is 17 amino acids. The CDR3 region has the DNA TGTGCCAGCAGTTTATCGCCCCGGACAGGGGCCCCCTACGAGCAGTACTTC. Its protein is CASSLSPRTGAPYEQYF.

This clone was detected once. The CDR3 loop reads CASSLGGEGYGYTF. CDR3 in DNA: TGCGCCAGCAGCTTGGGTGGCGAGGGGTATGGCTACACCTTC. J is TRBJ1-2 and V is TRBV5-1, with TRBD1 as a possible D gene (5 bases). The CDR3 consists of 14 residues. Germline CDR1 SGHRS, CDR2 YFSETQ. Trimming removed 0 bases at V and 5 bases at J, with 11 bases between.

The rearrangement links TRBV7-9 to TRBJ1-2; D might be TRBD1 (5 bases). The CDR3 covers 14 residues. CDR1 and CDR2 from the germline V gene are SEHNR and FQNEAQ (reference sequence). With 8 bases removed from V and 3 bases from J, the gap between germline ends came to 16 bases. The CDR3 sequence is CASLGPFHYYGYTF. The CDR3 nucleotides are TGTGCCAGCCTGGGACCTTTCCACTACTATGGCTACACCTTC.

The chain joins TRBV11-2 to TRBJ2-1; D is undetermined. Germline CDR1 SGHAT, CDR2 FQNNGV. The V gene lost 8 bases and the J gene lost 7 bases, with 15 bases spanning the gap. The CDR3 contains 13 residues. CDR3 in amino acids: CASEVGHPNEQFF. For the CDR3, the DNA is TGTGCCAGCGAGGTGGGCCACCCAAATGAGCAGTTCTTC. Using reference TRBV11-2 and TRBJ2-1 for the parts outside the CDR3, the full variable domain is EAGVAQSPRYKIIEKRQSVAFWCNPISGHATLYWYQQILGQGPKLLIQFQNNGVVDDSQLPKDRFSAERLKGVDSTLKIQPAKLEDSAVYLCASEVGHPNEQFFGPGTRLTVL.

This chain links TRBV7-3 with TRBJ2-5; tentatively, D is TRBD1 (5 bases). The V gene lost 4 bases and the J gene lost 1 base, with 7 bases spanning the gap. The CDR3 spans 13 residues. Germline assignment: CDR1 SGHTA and CDR2 FQGTGA. The CDR3 sequence is CASSSGFQETQYF. CDR3 bases: TGTGCCAGCAGCTCAGGGTTCCAAGAGACCCAGTACTTC.

The V gene is TRBV18, the J gene TRBJ2-2; 11 bases are shared with TRBD1. The trim removed 6 bases at V and 5 bases at J, leaving 5 bases unmatched. CDR3 length equals 15 residues. CDR1 is KGHSH, CDR2 LQKENI, per germline. The CDR3 reads CASSGQGASTGELFF. The DNA of the CDR3 is TGTGCCAGCTCCGGACAGGGGGCGAGTACCGGGGAGCTGTTTTTT. The variable domain in full, with the rest retrieved from reference TRBV18 and TRBJ2-2, is NAGVMQNPRHLVRRRGQEARLRCSPMKGHSHVYWYRQLPEEGLKFMVYLQKENIIDESGMPKERFSAEFPKEGPSILRIQQVVRGDSAAYFCASSGQGASTGELFFGEGSRLTVL.

This chain joins TRBV2 and TRBJ2-4; TRBD1 is a possible D gene (5 bases). V shed 6 bases and J shed 5 bases, with 17 bases lying between them. This CDR3 spans 15 amino acids. CDR1 and CDR2 (germline): SNHLY, FYNNEI. The CDR3 DNA reads as TGTGCCAGCAGCGCACCAGGGTGGGCGGAAAACATTCAGTACTTC. This translates into CASSAPGWAENIQYF.

The chain links TRBV5-1 to TRBJ2-1; 12 bases line up with TRBD2. The junction had 3 bases not matched to a gene; V was cut back by 0 bases and J by 5 bases. CDR1 is SGHRS, CDR2 YFSETQ, per germline. The CDR3 length is 16 residues. The CDR3: CASSLGLAGVDNEQFF. DNA of the CDR3: TGCGCCAGCAGCTTGGGACTAGCGGGGGTAGACAATGAGCAGTTCTTC.

The rearrangement joins TRBV5-3 to TRBJ2-5; 7 nucleotides align to TRBD1. TRBV5-3 is given ORF status, its function remaining uncertain. The V and J ends lost 3 bases and 5 bases, in that order; junction bases with no gene match: 7. This CDR3 is 14 amino acids long. In DNA form, the CDR3 reads TGTGCCAGAAGCTCGGCACAACAGGGGGAGACCCAGTACTTC. Translation: CARSSAQQGETQYF.

The gene calls are TRBV15 and TRBJ1-3; D not resolved. V shed 0 bases and J shed 4 bases, with 10 bases lying between them. The length of the CDR3 is 15 residues. Germline loops: CDR1 LNHNV, CDR2 YYDKDF (reference sequence). CDR3 sequence (DNA): TGTGCCACCAGCAGAGATTTCGGTGGCGGAAACACCATATATTTT. Protein: CATSRDFGGGNTIYF.

This clone is a singleton in its sample. The V call is TRBV19, the J call TRBJ2-3, with 9 bases that match TRBD1. The CDR3 is 15 residues long. CDR1 is LNHDA, CDR2 SQIVND, per germline (reference sequence). The J segment lost 3 bases and the V segment lost 7 bases, leaving 8 bases of the junction unmatched. The CDR3 nucleotides are TGTGCCAGTACCCTTTTGGGACAGGGAACAGATACGCAGTATTTT. It codes for CASTLLGQGTDTQYF.

The chain uses TRBV9 and TRBJ2-7; 12 bases match TRBD2. Germline V gene lookup returns CDR1 SGDLS and CDR2 YYNGEE. The CDR3 consists of 16 residues. The trim removed 2 bases at V and 1 base at J, leaving 4 bases unmatched. DNA for the CDR3: TGTGCCAGCAGCGTTGGACTAGCGGGACTATCCTACGAGCAGTACTTC. Its protein is CASSVGLAGLSYEQYF.

This clone was observed a single time. The J gene is TRBJ2-1, the V gene TRBV15, with 13 bases lining up with TRBD2. After removal of 3 bases from V and 10 bases from J, the junction contained 9 bases not matched to a gene. The CDR3 consists of 16 residues. Per germline, CDR1 LNHNV and CDR2 YYDKDF (reference sequence). In DNA form, the CDR3 reads TGTGCCACCAGCAGCATTACTAGCGGGGGGGCGAAGGAGCAGTTCTTC. As protein: CATSSITSGGAKEQFF. The full variable domain, completed using reference TRBV15 and TRBJ2-1, is DAMVIQNPRYQVTQFGKPVTLSCSQTLNHNVMYWYQQKSSQAPKLLFHYYDKDFNNEADTPDNFQSRRPNTSFCFLDIRSPGLGDTAMYLCATSSITSGGAKEQFFGPGTRLTVL.

The CDR3 nucleotides are TGCGCCAGCGCCGGCAGCTCCTACAATGAGCAGTTCTTC. Protein: CASAGSSYNEQFF. The gene calls are TRBV5-1 and TRBJ2-1; no clear D gene. The CDR3 is 13 amino acids. Trimming took 7 bases from V and 0 from J, leaving 8 bases between them. CDR1 is SGHRS, CDR2 YFSETQ, per germline.

The CDR3 sequence: CASSQGVGQSYEQYF. The CDR3 nucleotides read TGCGCCAGCAGCCAAGGGGTCGGACAGTCCTACGAGCAGTACTTC. The chain carries TRBV4-1 and TRBJ2-7; TRBD1 might be the D (6 bases). This CDR3 is built from 15 residues. Germline values: CDR1 MGHRA, CDR2 YSYEKL. With 1 base removed from V and 1 base from J, the gap between germline ends came to 11 bases.